Listed below are T cell receptor beta chains from one sample, sequenced in a study of blood T cell repertoires in COVID-19. Produced via immunoSEQ multiplex PCR; TCRdb's table is partial and in-frame only. The table has about 200,000 clones, just under 85% seen once; the top ten hold 15%. Sequenced material: PBMCs or T cells enriched from blood (not recorded which). These receptors all come from a middle-aged man who had recovered from COVID-19. Each CDR3 is given without its conserved first and last residue.

>13|TRBV9
ASSVDWTSGYEQY
>19|TRBV18
ASSQKDDRVQHLQSSYEQY
>13|TRBV18
ASSPGQPGNSPLH
>14|TRBV14
ASSQGVPSSGNTIY
>15|TRBV11-2
ASSRGRAELSYNEQF
>13|TRBV5-6
ASSVGTGVPYEQY
>11|TRBV21-1
ASSRRVVDEQF
>11|TRBV7-8
ASSLGSGQPQH
>11|TRBV7-9
ASSLETGVGYT
>14|TRBV7-9
ASSQSQLYSGNTIY
>13|TRBV9
ASSAGQGSGYGYT
>11|TRBV14
ASSQGARQPQH
>12|TRBV5-1
ASSWDSSDQPQH
>12|TRBV14
ASSLTVPPNEQY